The 30 T cell receptor beta chains presented below share a single source sample, sequenced in a study of PD-L1 blockade in urothelial cancer. Profiling relied on immunoSEQ multiplex PCR, and the TCRdb table lists in-frame clones only, not all of them. The sample shows approximately 46,000 clones, 81% of them seen only once. The material was PBMCs, obtained around atezolizumab (anti-PD-L1) treatment. These receptors all stem from a man between 65 and 80 years old with urothelial cancer.

This clone was observed a single time. The rearrangement uses TRBV2 and TRBJ1-5; D is undetermined. Between the trimmed V and J ends, which lost 3 bases and 1 base, there was a span of 10 bases. Germline CDR1 and CDR2: SNHLY and FYNNEI. The CDR3 length is 15 residues. CDR3 coding DNA: TGTGCCAGCAGTGAGGGCCTACGGAGCAATCAGCCCCAGCATTTT. Translated: CASSEGLRSNQPQHF.

The CDR3 DNA follows: TGTGCCAGCAGCTTGCCTACTGCTGTAGTGGCTTTCTTT. It specifies CASSLPTAVVAFF. This sequence joins TRBV7-2 and TRBJ1-1; unclear D gene. In germline, CDR1 is SGHTA, CDR2 FQGNSA. CDR3 length: 13 amino acids. The V end lost 3 bases, the J end lost 11 bases, and 16 bases lay between the germline ends.

Concerning this clone: Other DNA sequences in the same sample also yield this CDR3. The V and J genes are TRBV18 and TRBJ2-5, with D maybe TRBD2 (6 bases). The CDR3 sequence is 13 residues long. Germline-derived CDR1 and CDR2 are KGHSH and LQKENI. Trimming removed 6 bases at V and 1 base at J, with 9 bases between. The DNA of the CDR3 is TGTGCCAGCTCCCGGGACTTCCAAGAGACCCAGTACTTC. Amino acids: CASSRDFQETQYF.

The genes are TRBV28 and TRBJ2-6; D may be TRBD2 (5 bases). The CDR3 has 16 residues. CDR1 and CDR2 (germline): MDHEN, SYDVKM. With 4 bases removed from V and 2 bases from J, the gap between germline ends came to 12 bases. The CDR3 sequence: CASSSTSFAGANVLTF. Here the CDR3 DNA reads TGTGCCAGCAGTTCCACTAGTTTCGCTGGGGCCAACGTCCTGACTTTC. The variable domain in full, with the rest retrieved from reference TRBV28 and TRBJ2-6, is DVKVTQSSRYLVKRTGEKVFLECVQDMDHENMFWYRQDPGLGLRLIYFSYDVKMKEKGDIPEGYSVSREKKERFSLILESASTNQTSMYLCASSSTSFAGANVLTFGAGSRLTVL.

The chain has TRBV7-2 and TRBJ1-1; D perhaps matches TRBD1 (5 bases). Germline loops: CDR1 SGHTA, CDR2 FQGNSA. The CDR3 runs to 14 residues. Trimming left V 4 bases short and J 5 bases short, with 14 bases between. Written as DNA, the CDR3 is TGTGCCAGCAGCTCCCGACCCGGGGGTACTGAAGCTTTCTTT. Translated, it gives CASSSRPGGTEAFF.

The V and J genes are TRBV29-1 and TRBJ2-1, with 9 bases that match TRBD1. Germline CDR1 and CDR2: SQVTM and ANQGSEA. This CDR3 is built from 13 residues. V shed 8 bases and J 5 bases; nucleotides not matched to a gene: 7. This CDR3 reads CSFAGTGNNEQFF. As DNA, the CDR3 is TGCAGCTTTGCCGGGACAGGGAACAATGAGCAGTTCTTC.

This rearrangement joins TRBV9 to TRBJ2-1; D possibly corresponds to TRBD1 (6 bases). The CDR3 covers 15 residues. Germline CDR1 reads SGDLS; CDR2 reads YYNGEE. V was pared by 3 bases and J by 3 bases, with 13 bases between. CDR3 DNA sequence: TGTGCCAGCAGCGGGTCGGAACAGGGCTACAATGAGCAGTTCTTC. Protein sequence: CASSGSEQGYNEQFF. Combining the CDR3 with reference TRBV9 and TRBJ2-1 gives the whole variable domain DSGVTQTPKHLITATGQRVTLRCSPRSGDLSVYWYQQSLDQGLQFLIQYYNGEERAKGNILERFSAQQFPDLHSELNLSSLELGDSALYFCASSGSEQGYNEQFFGPGTRLTVL.

In its sample, this clone was seen once. This sample also contains other DNA sequences that code for the same CDR3. V and J are TRBV5-6 and TRBJ2-3, with D perhaps matching TRBD1 (6 bases). V gave up 1 base and J gave up 5 bases, with 8 bases separating them. Germline V gene data show CDR1 as SGHDT and CDR2 as YYEEEE. The length of the CDR3 is 13 residues. Written as DNA, the CDR3 is TGTGCCAGCAGCTTGAAGGGGGAAGATACGCAGTATTTT. Translating gives CASSLKGEDTQYF.

CDR3 bases: TGTGCCAGCACCGGGGGTATTTCGAGCGGGAGAAGGTCCTACAATGAGCAGTTCTTC. Its translation: CASTGGISSGRRSYNEQFF. The V call is TRBV2, the J call TRBJ2-1; 8 nucleotides match TRBD2. V lost 7 bases and J lost 1; bases outside the gene matches: 18. Germline CDR1 and CDR2: SNHLY and FYNNEI. The CDR3 has 19 amino acids.

CDR3 DNA: TGTGCCACCAGCAGAGACTCCCGCGGTCAGCCCCAGCATTTT. Translation gives CATSRDSRGQPQHF. The chain recombines TRBV15 with TRBJ1-5; D remains unclear. CDR1 is LNHNV, CDR2 YYDKDF, per germline (reference sequence). V was clipped by 0 bases and J by 6 bases, with 9 bases between them. CDR3 size: 14 residues.

J is TRBJ1-1 and V is TRBV27; weak D call: TRBD1 (5 bases). Trimming took off 4 bases at V and 4 bases at J, with 16 bases between the two ends. CDR1 is MNHEY and CDR2 is SMNVEV in the germline V gene (reference sequence). CDR3 length: 15 amino acids. The CDR3 DNA reads as TGTGCCAGCAGTTCCTTAAGGGGAATTCCCACTGAAGCTTTCTTT. It translates to CASSSLRGIPTEAFF.

This clone was picked up a small number of times. The chain has TRBV6-1 and TRBJ2-3, with 9 bases identical to TRBD2. This CDR3 has 14 amino acids. J was trimmed by 4 bases and V by 2 bases; bases with no gene match: 1. Germline CDR1 is MNHNS and CDR2 is SASEGT. The CDR3 bases are TGTGCCAGCAGTGAAATAGCGGGAGCAGATACGCAGTATTTT. Its translation is CASSEIAGADTQYF.

This sequence joins TRBV4-3 and TRBJ2-2, with a weak D call TRBD1 (7 bases). V gave up 1 base and J gave up 1 base, with 13 bases separating them. The CDR3 has 17 residues. The germline gives CDR1 LGHNA, CDR2 YSLEER. CDR3 sequence (DNA): TGCGCCAGCAGCCAAGGCAGGGGGGCTGAGAACACCGGGGAGCTGTTTTTT. Protein product: CASSQGRGAENTGELFF.

V usage is TRBV5-5 and J usage is TRBJ1-3, with D uncertain. CDR1 and CDR2 from the germline V gene are SGHKS and YYEKEE (reference sequence). The CDR3 is made up of 15 amino acids. Trimming removed 2 bases at V and 4 bases at J, with 13 bases between. The CDR3 sequence: CASSFEPPGGNTIYF. CDR3 DNA sequence: TGTGCCAGCAGCTTCGAGCCCCCAGGAGGAAACACCATATATTTT.

This rearrangement joins TRBV27 to TRBJ1-2; D ambiguous. The CDR3 loop spans 16 amino acids. Trimming left V 3 bases short and J 5 bases short, with 19 bases between. CDR1 and CDR2 from the germline V gene are MNHEY and SMNVEV (reference sequence). CDR3 region: CASSLKGTFGIYGYTF. The CDR3, as DNA: TGTGCCAGCAGTTTGAAGGGCACCTTCGGGATTTATGGCTACACCTTC.

The chain joins TRBV6-6 to TRBJ1-1; 11 nucleotides line up with TRBD1. This CDR3 comprises 14 residues. Germline lookup yields CDR1 MNHNY and CDR2 SVGAGI (reference sequence). Trimming cost V 4 bases and J 7 bases; bases outside gene matches: 5. For the CDR3, the DNA is TGTGCCAGCAGTTTCTCGGGACAGGGGGTTGAAGCTTTCTTT. Translating gives CASSFSGQGVEAFF.

The V and J genes are TRBV28 and TRBJ2-2; TRBD2 matches 11 bases. CDR1 and CDR2 from the germline V gene are MDHEN and SYDVKM. With 4 bases clipped from V and 4 bases from J, the junction kept 8 bases outside the gene matches. The CDR3 spans 17 residues. The CDR3 region is CASSSAASGRLTGELFF. CDR3 sequence (DNA): TGTGCCAGCAGTTCCGCCGCTAGCGGGAGGCTCACCGGGGAGCTGTTTTTT.

The CDR3 reads CASSIVPAGSAYEQYF. In DNA form, the CDR3 reads TGTGCCAGTAGTATAGTTCCAGCGGGAAGCGCCTACGAGCAGTACTTC. The chain recombines TRBV19 with TRBJ2-7; TRBD2 matches at 7 bases. V dropped 1 base and J dropped 2; count of bases not matched to a gene: 8. The CDR3 is made up of 16 amino acids. The germline gives CDR1 LNHDA, CDR2 SQIVND (reference sequence).

This clone was seen more than once but under ten times. The J gene is TRBJ1-2, the V gene TRBV28; the D is unclear. CDR1 and CDR2 (germline): MDHEN, SYDVKM. The CDR3 sequence is 16 residues long. The V and J ends lost 3 bases and 5 bases respectively, with 19 bases between them. The CDR3 loop is CASSFMATQAKYGYTF. CDR3 sequence (DNA): TGTGCCAGCAGTTTTATGGCCACGCAGGCGAAATATGGCTACACCTTC.

The gene calls are TRBV6-6 and TRBJ2-7, with TRBD1 matching 7 bases. Germline loops: CDR1 MNHNY, CDR2 SVGAGI (reference sequence). The CDR3 length is 13 residues. The J segment lost 7 bases and the V segment lost 2 bases, leaving 5 bases of the junction unmatched. The DNA of the CDR3 is TGTGCCAGCAGTTACAGGGGGCGCGGAGAGCAGTACTTC. As protein: CASSYRGRGEQYF.

V usage is TRBV11-3 and J usage is TRBJ1-2; D remains unclear. Germline lookup yields CDR1 SGHNT and CDR2 YENEEA. CDR3 length equals 13 residues. Trimming removed 2 bases at V and 2 bases at J, with 6 bases between. DNA for the CDR3: TGTGCCAGCAGCTTATTCAGGAACTATGGCTACACCTTC. Amino acid sequence: CASSLFRNYGYTF.

This clone was counted a single time. The rearrangement uses TRBV12-5 and TRBJ1-5, with TRBD1 as a possible D gene (5 bases). Germline CDR1 is LGHNT and CDR2 is FRNRAP. The CDR3 runs to 16 residues. Between the trimmed V and J ends, which lost 0 bases and 5 bases, there was a span of 14 bases. The CDR3 loop is CASGLVDQGADQPQHF. CDR3 DNA: TGTGCTAGTGGTTTGGTGGACCAAGGGGCGGATCAGCCCCAGCATTTT. The variable domain in full, completed from reference TRBV12-5 and TRBJ1-5, reads DARVTQTPRHKVTEMGQEVTMRCQPILGHNTVFWYRQTMMQGLELLAYFRNRAPLDDSGMPKDRFSAEMPDATLATLKIQPSEPRDSAVYFCASGLVDQGADQPQHFGDGTRLSIL.

This chain connects TRBV6-4 to TRBJ2-3, with a weak D call TRBD1 (6 bases). V was clipped by 4 bases and J by 4 bases, with 15 bases between them. CDR3 length: 15 residues. CDR1 and CDR2 (germline): MRHNA, SNTAGT. The CDR3 spells CASSVSPRGADTQYF. The CDR3 DNA is TGTGCCAGCAGTGTTTCCCCCAGGGGAGCAGATACGCAGTATTTT.

Notes on this clone: The junction departs from the called germline gene at one end, perhaps through a read error. V usage is TRBV7-2 and J usage is TRBJ2-7; D is unclear. The CDR3 covers 14 residues. Per germline, CDR1 SGHTA and CDR2 FQGNSA. CDR3 loop: CASSLDSASSEQYF. The CDR3 coding sequence is TGTGCCAGCAGCTTAGACAGTGCGTCCTCCGAGCAGTACTTC.

The chain links TRBV27 to TRBJ1-1; D not resolved. The germline V and J ends were trimmed by 3 bases and 1 base, with 6 bases remaining between them. CDR3 length: 13 residues. From germline, CDR1 is MNHEY and CDR2 SMNVEV (reference sequence). CDR3 amino acids: CASSFLANTEAFF. CDR3 coding DNA: TGTGCCAGCAGTTTTCTGGCGAACACTGAAGCTTTCTTT.

This clone was found a few times. The chain combines TRBV5-6 with TRBJ2-7, with D possibly being TRBD2 (5 bases). Germline CDR1 reads SGHDT; CDR2 reads YYEEEE. The CDR3 sequence is 18 residues long. Trimming cost V 0 bases and J 0 bases, with 19 bases left between them. The CDR3 sequence: CASSLEFAAGRGSYEQYF. Here the CDR3 DNA reads TGTGCCAGCAGCTTGGAATTTGCGGCCGGCCGGGGCTCCTACGAGCAGTACTTC.

The chain couples TRBV7-8 to TRBJ2-2; D is possibly TRBD1 (6 bases). Germline V CDR1 and CDR2: SGHVS, FQNEAQ. This CDR3 has 17 residues. Trimming shortened V by 4 bases and J by 4 bases, and 19 bases separated the two germline ends. The CDR3 here is CASSSYRRGIGTGELFF. CDR3 nucleotide sequence: TGTGCCAGCAGCTCATATCGCAGGGGAATAGGCACCGGGGAGCTGTTTTTT.

This clone was counted once. The V and J genes are TRBV5-6 and TRBJ1-4; TRBD1 agrees at 7 bases. CDR3 length: 13 amino acids. Germline V gene sequence: CDR1 SGHDT, CDR2 YYEEEE. J lost 4 bases, V lost 5 bases, and 2 bases had no gene match. The CDR3 is CASRGQLNEKLFF. The CDR3 coding sequence is TGTGCCAGCAGGGGACAGCTTAATGAAAAACTGTTTTTT. The variable domain in full, with the rest retrieved from reference TRBV5-6 and TRBJ1-4, is DAGVTQSPTHLIKTRGQQVTLRCSPKSGHDTVSWYQQALGQGPQFIFQYYEEEERQRGNFPDRFSGHQFPNYSSELNVNALLLGDSALYLCASRGQLNEKLFFGSGTQLSVL.

This chain uses TRBV10-2 with TRBJ1-1; 8 positions agree with TRBD1. CDR3 length: 16 residues. V was clipped by 5 bases and J by 2 bases; unmatched bases: 10. CDR1 WSHSY and CDR2 SAAADI come from the germline V gene. This CDR3 reads CASSIGRGLRNTEAFF. Written as DNA, the CDR3 is TGCGCCAGCAGTATCGGCAGGGGGCTTCGAAACACTGAAGCTTTCTTT.

The chain links TRBV18 to TRBJ1-5, with 7 bases that match TRBD1. Germline V gives CDR1 KGHSH, CDR2 LQKENI. V trimming: 4 bases; J trimming: 2 bases; junction bases outside the gene matches: 5. CDR3 length equals 15 residues. CDR3 amino acids: CASSQGQGGNQPQHF. As DNA, the CDR3 is TGTGCCAGCTCACAGGGGCAGGGGGGCAATCAGCCCCAGCATTTT.